This T cell receptor beta chain emerged from a study of blood T cell repertoires in COVID-19. Study background: COVID-19 samples collected from the United States, Italy and Spain covered acute and convalescent phases.

Trimming pared 0 bases from V and 9 bases from J, leaving 15 bases between. The CDR3 has 15 residues. The germline V gene has CDR1 MNHNY and CDR2 SVGAGI (reference sequence). Data came from immunoSEQ multiplex PCR; TCRdb stores just in-frame clones and leaves some out. The sample records approximately 140,000 clones, just over 85% being singletons. This clone was observed a handful of times. Sequencing used peripheral blood. V is TRBV6-6 and J is TRBJ1-5; a weak D match, TRBD1 (6 bases). The sequence was collected from a man aged 65-85 years with acute or convalescent COVID-19. CDR3 DNA sequence: TGTGCCAGCAGTTACTCGATTGCAGGGGCTGGGCCCCAGCATTTT. Amino acids: CASSYSIAGAGPQHF.